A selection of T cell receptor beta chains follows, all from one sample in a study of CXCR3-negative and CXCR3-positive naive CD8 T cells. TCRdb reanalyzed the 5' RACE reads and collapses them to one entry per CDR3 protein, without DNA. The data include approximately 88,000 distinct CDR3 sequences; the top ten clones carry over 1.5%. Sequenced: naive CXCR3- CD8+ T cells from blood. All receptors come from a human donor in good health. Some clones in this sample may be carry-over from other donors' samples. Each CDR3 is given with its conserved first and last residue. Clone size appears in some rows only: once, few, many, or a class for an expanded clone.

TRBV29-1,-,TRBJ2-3,CSVEDPAGERTDTQYF
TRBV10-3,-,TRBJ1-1,CATRGGGKYTEAFF
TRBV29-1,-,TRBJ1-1,CSVGTGQGKGDTEAFF
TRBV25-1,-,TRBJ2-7,CASSVGIAYEQYF
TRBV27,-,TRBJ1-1,CASSGGTGWTEAFF
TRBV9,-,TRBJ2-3,CASSVEGNTDTQYF
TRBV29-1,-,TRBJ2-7,CSVEDVSGAVYEQYF
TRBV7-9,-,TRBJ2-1,CASSLAGPLAGGHNEQFF
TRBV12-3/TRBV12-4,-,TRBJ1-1,CASTLAGRNTEAFF
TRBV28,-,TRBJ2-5,CASSYSGRSETQYF
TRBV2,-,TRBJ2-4,CASSLRGGWGKNIQYF
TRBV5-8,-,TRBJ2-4,CASSLSGTLAKNIQYF
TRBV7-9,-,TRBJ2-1,CASSSIYVDPEYNEQFF
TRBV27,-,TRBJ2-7,CASSLLGPAYEQYF
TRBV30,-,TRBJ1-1,CAWSVRVTEAFF
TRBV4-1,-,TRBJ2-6,CASSQEVGTYSGANVLTF
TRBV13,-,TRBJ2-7,CASSSGTSSHEQYF
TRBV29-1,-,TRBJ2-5,CSVQTGGGETQYF
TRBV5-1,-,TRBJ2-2,CASSLSIRELFF
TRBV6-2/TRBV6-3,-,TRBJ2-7,CASSPPPGSFFYEQYF
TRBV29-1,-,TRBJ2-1,CSVAGDSYNEQFF
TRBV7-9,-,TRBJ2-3,CASGDRQGTDTQYF
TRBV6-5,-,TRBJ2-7,CASSNSWYEQYF
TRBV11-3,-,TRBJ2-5,CASSPSGADQETQYF
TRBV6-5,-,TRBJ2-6,CASSPTGATGANVLTF
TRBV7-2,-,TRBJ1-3,CASSLEASSGNTIYF
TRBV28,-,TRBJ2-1,CASTPSGQLRQSSYNEQFF
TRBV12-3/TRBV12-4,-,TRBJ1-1,CASNGGSTEAFF
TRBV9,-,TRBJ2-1,CASSGSSGSSYNEQFF
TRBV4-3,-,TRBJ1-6,CASSQDGQGGYSPLHF
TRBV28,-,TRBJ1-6,CASSLGTARTYNSPLHF
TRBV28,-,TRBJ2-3,CASGGGVTDTQYF
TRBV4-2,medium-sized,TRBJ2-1,CASSQVPPGSSYNEQFF
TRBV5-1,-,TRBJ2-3,CASSLGTSGSTDTQYF
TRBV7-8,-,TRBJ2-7,CASSRTSGGSYEQYF
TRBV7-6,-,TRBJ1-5,CASSFWRTGDSNQPQHF
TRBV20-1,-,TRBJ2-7,CSALGASSSYEQYF
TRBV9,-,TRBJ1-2,CASSGQGIYGYTF
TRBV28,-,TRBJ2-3,CASSLRQRETDTQYF
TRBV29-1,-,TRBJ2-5,CSVFSLPGTGMETQYF
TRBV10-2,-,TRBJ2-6,CASVGTVSGANVLTF
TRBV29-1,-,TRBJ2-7,CSVEGAGQGIIMGEQYF
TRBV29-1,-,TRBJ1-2,CSVEGEDPSANYGYTF
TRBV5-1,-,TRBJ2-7,CASSPSGNPYEQYF
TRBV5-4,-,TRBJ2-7,CASSSYQGAPYEQYF
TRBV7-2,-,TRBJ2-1,CASMQRPGLAEYLF
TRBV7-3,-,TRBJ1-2,CASTSDVAGEGYTF
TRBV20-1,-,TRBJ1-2,CSPEDRGDYGYTF